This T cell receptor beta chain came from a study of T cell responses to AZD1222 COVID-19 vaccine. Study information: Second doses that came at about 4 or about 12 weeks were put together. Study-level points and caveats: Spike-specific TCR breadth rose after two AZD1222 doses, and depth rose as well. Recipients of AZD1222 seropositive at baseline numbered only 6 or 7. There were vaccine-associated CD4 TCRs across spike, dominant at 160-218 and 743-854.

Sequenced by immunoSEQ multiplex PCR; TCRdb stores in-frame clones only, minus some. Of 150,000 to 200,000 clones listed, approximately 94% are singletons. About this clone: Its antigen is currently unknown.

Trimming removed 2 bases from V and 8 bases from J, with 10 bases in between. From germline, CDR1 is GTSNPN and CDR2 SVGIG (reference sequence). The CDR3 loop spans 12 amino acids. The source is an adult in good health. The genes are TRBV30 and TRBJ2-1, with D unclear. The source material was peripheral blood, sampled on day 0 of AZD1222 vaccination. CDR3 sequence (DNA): TGTGCCTGGAGTCCGACCGGCCATGAGCAGTTCTTC. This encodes CAWSPTGHEQFF.